The 8 T cell receptor beta chains given below trace back to one sample, sequenced in a study of T cell clonality in common variable immunodeficiency. Some clones are missing from TCRdb's copy, which holds only in-frame ones; the method was immunoSEQ multiplex PCR. Sampling found around 50,000 clones, none seen once. What was sequenced was peripheral blood mononuclear cells. The receptors were sampled from a person between 18 and 69 years old in good health.

This clone was counted many times. The read finishes 3 residues shy of the CDR3 end, and the germline J gene is used to complete it. The chain links TRBV5-1 to TRBJ2-5; D call uncertain. Trimming took 0 bases from V and 5 from J, leaving 8 bases between them. CDR3 size: 13 residues. Germline lookup yields CDR1 SGHRS and CDR2 YFSETQ. CDR3 DNA (partial): TGCGCCAGCAGCTTGGATCAGTACGAGACC. Amino acid sequence: CASSLDQYET. From start to end, the CDR3 is CASSLDQYETQYF.

This clone came up many times. The CDR3 is cut off 3 residues early in the read; its end comes from the germline J gene. The chain is built from TRBV19 and TRBJ1-2; possible D gene TRBD1, 5 bases. Per germline, CDR1 LNHDA and CDR2 SQIVND (reference sequence). The germline V and J ends were trimmed by 7 bases and 5 bases, with 20 bases remaining between them. The length of the CDR3 is 15 residues. CDR3 in amino acids: CASKNRRPLLYGYTF. CDR3 DNA (partial): TGTGCCAGTAAAAACAGGAGACCCCTCCTATATGGC.

The CDR3 bases that were read are TGCAGTGCTAGAGATCGGCTAGCGGGGGCTAATGAG. As protein: CSARDRLAGANE. From start to end, the CDR3 is CSARDRLAGANEQFF. The rearrangement joins TRBV20-1 to TRBJ2-1, with 10 bases lining up with TRBD2. The sequence runs out 3 residues before the end of the CDR3; the remainder is reconstructed from the germline J gene. After removal of 0 bases from V and 7 bases from J, the junction contained 6 bases not matched to a gene. The CDR3 totals 15 residues. The germline gives CDR1 DFQATT, CDR2 SNEGSKA (reference sequence).

This clone was observed many times. The read terminates 3 residues ahead of where the CDR3 ends, so the germline J gene completes it. The rearrangement uses TRBV20-1 and TRBJ2-4, with a weak D call TRBD2 (6 bases). CDR3 length equals 13 residues. The germline V gene has CDR1 DFQATT and CDR2 SNEGSKA (reference sequence). V lost 3 bases, J lost 7 bases, and 13 bases lay in between. The CDR3 bases that were read are TGCAGTGCTAGTGGGCCCCGGGGGAACATT. Its translation is CSASGPRGNI. The entire CDR3 sequence reads CSASGPRGNIQYF.

This clone was seen ten or more times. The read gets to within 3 residues of the CDR3 end, and the germline J gene fills in the rest. The chain is built from TRBV28 and TRBJ2-7; D remains ambiguous. V was pared by 2 bases and J by 6 bases, with 8 bases between. CDR3 size: 12 residues. CDR1 MDHEN and CDR2 SYDVKM come from the germline V gene. CDR3 amino acids: CASSLEGFEQYF. CDR3 bases read: TGTGCCAGCAGTTTAGAAGGGTTCGAG.

This clone was counted many times. The read terminates 3 residues ahead of where the CDR3 ends, so the germline J gene completes it. The chain couples TRBV18 to TRBJ1-2; 9 nucleotides line up with TRBD1. CDR1 KGHSH and CDR2 LQKENI come from the germline V gene. CDR3 length equals 14 residues. Incomplete CDR3 DNA: TGTGCCAGCTCCTTGGGACAGGGTAAGAAGATC. Translated: CASSLGQGKKI. The CDR3 as a whole reads CASSLGQGKKIYTF. The full variable domain, rest sourced from reference TRBV18 and TRBJ1-2, is NAGVMQNPRHLVRRRGQEARLRCSPMKGHSHVYWYRQLPEEGLKFMVYLQKENIIDESGMPKERFSAEFPKEGPSILRIQQVVRGDSAAYFCASSLGQGKKIYTFGSGTRLTVV.

This clone was observed at least ten times. The read ends 3 residues shy of where the CDR3 ends; the end is completed using the germline J gene. The rearrangement joins TRBV5-4 to TRBJ1-1; D unresolved. V lost 1 base and J lost 5, with 18 bases in between. Germline V gene data show CDR1 as SGHNT and CDR2 as YYREEE (reference sequence). CDR3 size: 16 residues. The chain's CDR3 is CASSLPLGSLDTEAFF. CDR3 bases read: TGTGCCAGCAGCTTGCCTCTGGGCAGCCTGGATACTGAA.

This clone was seen ten or more times. With the read ending 3 residues before the CDR3 end, the germline J gene is used to fill in that end. The gene calls are TRBV20-1 and TRBJ2-7, with 8 bases lining up with TRBD2. The junction had 9 bases not matched to a gene; V was cut back by 1 base and J by 4 bases. The length of the CDR3 is 15 residues. Germline assignment: CDR1 DFQATT and CDR2 SNEGSKA (reference sequence). The CDR3: CSARVGGGILYEQYF. Partial CDR3 DNA: TGCAGTGCTAGAGTAGGCGGGGGGATTCTTTACGAG.